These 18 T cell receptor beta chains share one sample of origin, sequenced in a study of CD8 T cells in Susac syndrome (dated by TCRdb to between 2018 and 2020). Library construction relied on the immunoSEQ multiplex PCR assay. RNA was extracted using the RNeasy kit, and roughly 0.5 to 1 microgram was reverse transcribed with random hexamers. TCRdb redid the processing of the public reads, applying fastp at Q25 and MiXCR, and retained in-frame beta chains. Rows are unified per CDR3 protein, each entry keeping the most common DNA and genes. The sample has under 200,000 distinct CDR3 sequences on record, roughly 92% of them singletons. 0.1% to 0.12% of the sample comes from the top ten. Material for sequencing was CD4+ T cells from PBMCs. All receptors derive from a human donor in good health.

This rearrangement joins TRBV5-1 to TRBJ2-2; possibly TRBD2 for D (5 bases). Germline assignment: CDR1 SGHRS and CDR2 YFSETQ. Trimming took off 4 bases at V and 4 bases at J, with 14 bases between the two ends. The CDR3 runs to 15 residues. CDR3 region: CASSRREGTTGELFF. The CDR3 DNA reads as TGCGCCAGCAGCCGGAGAGAGGGTACCACCGGGGAGCTGTTTTTT. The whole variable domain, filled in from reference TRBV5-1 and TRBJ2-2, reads KAGVTQTPRYLIKTRGQQVTLSCSPISGHRSVSWYQQTPGQGLQFLFEYFSETQRNKGNFPGRFSGRQFSNSRSEMNVSTLELGDSALYLCASSRREGTTGELFFGEGSRLTVL.

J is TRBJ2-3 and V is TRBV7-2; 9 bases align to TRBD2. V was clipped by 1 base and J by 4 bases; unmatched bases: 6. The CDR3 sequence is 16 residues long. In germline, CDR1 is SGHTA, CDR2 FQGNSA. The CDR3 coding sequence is TGTGCCAGCAGCTTAGTGGGCGCGGGAGGGGCAGATACGCAGTATTTT. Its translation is CASSLVGAGGADTQYF.

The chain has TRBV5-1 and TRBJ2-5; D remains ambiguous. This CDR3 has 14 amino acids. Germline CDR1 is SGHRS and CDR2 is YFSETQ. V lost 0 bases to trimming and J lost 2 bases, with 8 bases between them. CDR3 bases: TGCGCCAGCAGCTTGGTGGTGGGGCAAGAGACCCAGTACTTC. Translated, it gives CASSLVVGQETQYF.

This CDR3 is CASSPGTGGSAAKNIQYF. The CDR3 DNA reads TGCGCCAGCAGTCCCGGGACAGGGGGATCTGCAGCCAAAAACATTCAGTACTTC. The genes are TRBV23-1 and TRBJ2-4, with 11 bases matching TRBD1. TRBV23-1 is reported as an ORF; its role is uncertain. The CDR3 has 18 amino acids. V was clipped by 4 bases and J by 0 bases; unmatched bases: 8.

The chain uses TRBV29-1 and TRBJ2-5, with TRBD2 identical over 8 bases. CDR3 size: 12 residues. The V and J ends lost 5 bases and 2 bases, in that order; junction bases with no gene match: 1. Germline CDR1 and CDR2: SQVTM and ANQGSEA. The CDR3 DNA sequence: TGCAGCGTTCGGGGGGGGCAAGAGACCCAGTACTTC. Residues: CSVRGGQETQYF.

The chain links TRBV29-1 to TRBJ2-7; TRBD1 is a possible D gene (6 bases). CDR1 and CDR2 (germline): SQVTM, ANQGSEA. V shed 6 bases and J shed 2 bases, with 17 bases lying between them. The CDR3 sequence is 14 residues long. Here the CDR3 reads CSVITQGSTYEQYF. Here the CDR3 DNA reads TGCAGCGTCATCACCCAGGGGTCTACCTACGAGCAGTACTTC.

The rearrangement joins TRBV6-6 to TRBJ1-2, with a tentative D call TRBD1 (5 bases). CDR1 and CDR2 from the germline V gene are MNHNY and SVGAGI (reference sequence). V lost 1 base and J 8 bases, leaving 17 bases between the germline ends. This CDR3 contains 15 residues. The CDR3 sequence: CASSYLGLGSGGYTF. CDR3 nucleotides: TGTGCCAGCAGTTACTTGGGACTAGGATCGGGCGGCTACACCTTC.

CDR3: CASRSSSQSSGNTIYF. As DNA, the CDR3 is TGTGCCAGCAGATCCTCGTCACAGAGCTCTGGAAACACCATATATTTT. The chain combines TRBV6-6 with TRBJ1-3, with D unclear. CDR3 length equals 16 residues. CDR1 is MNHNY and CDR2 is SVGAGI in the germline V gene (reference sequence). The V end lost 6 bases, the J end lost 0 bases, and 15 bases lay between the germline ends.

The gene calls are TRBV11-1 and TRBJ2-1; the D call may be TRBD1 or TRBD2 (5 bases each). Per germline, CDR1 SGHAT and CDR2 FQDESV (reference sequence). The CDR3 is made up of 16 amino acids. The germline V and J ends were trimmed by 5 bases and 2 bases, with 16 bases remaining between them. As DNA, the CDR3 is TGTGCCAGCAGCCCTGCAATCCGGGGCGCCTACAATGAGCAGTTCTTC. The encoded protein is CASSPAIRGAYNEQFF.

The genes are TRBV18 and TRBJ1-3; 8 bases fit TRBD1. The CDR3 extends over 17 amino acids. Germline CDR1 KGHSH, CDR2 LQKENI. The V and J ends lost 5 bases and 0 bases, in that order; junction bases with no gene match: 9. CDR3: CASSVSGTGVSGNTIYF. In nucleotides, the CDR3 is TGTGCCAGCTCAGTTTCGGGGACAGGCGTCTCTGGAAACACCATATATTTT.

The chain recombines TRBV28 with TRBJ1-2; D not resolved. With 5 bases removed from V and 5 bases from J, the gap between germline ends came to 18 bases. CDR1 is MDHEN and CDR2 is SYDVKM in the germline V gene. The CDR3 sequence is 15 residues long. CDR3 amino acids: CASSEQRGMGYGYTF. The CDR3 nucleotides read TGTGCCAGCAGTGAGCAACGTGGTATGGGGTATGGCTACACCTTC.

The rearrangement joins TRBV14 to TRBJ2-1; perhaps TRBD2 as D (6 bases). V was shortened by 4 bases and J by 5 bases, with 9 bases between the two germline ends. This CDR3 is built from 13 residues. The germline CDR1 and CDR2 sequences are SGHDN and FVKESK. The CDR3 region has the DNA TGTGCCAGCAGCCCCCGACTAGACAATGAGCAGTTCTTC. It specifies CASSPRLDNEQFF.

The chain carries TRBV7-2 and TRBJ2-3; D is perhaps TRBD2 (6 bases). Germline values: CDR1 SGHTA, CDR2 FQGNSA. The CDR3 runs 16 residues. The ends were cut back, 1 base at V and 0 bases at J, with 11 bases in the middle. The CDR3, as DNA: TGTGCCAGCAGCTTAGGCGCGGGGTGGAGCACAGATACGCAGTATTTT. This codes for CASSLGAGWSTDTQYF.

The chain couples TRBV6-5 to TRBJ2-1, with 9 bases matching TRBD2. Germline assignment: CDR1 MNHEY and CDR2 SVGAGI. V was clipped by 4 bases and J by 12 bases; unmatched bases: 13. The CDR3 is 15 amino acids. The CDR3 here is CASSLAGASYKGQFF. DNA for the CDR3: TGTGCCAGCAGTTTAGCGGGGGCCTCCTACAAGGGGCAGTTCTTC.

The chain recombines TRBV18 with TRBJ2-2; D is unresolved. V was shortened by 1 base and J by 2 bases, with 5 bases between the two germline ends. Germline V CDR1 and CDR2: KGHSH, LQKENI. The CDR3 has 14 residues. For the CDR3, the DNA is TGTGCCAGCTCACCACTAGGAAACACCGGGGAGCTGTTTTTT. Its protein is CASSPLGNTGELFF.

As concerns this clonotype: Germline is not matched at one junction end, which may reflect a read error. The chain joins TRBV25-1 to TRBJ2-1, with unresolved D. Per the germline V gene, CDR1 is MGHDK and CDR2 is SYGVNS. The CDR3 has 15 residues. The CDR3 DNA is TGTGCCAGCAGTGCGGGTCGGGCCGCAACCTCGGAGCCGTTCTTC. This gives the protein CASSAGRAATSEPFF.

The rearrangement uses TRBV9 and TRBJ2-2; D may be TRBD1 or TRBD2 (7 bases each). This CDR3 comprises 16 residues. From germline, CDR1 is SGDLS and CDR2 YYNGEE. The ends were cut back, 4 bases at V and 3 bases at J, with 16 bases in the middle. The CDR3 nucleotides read TGTGCCAGCAGCCCCCAGGGGGGGCGGGACACCGGGGAGCTGTTTTTT. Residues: CASSPQGGRDTGELFF.

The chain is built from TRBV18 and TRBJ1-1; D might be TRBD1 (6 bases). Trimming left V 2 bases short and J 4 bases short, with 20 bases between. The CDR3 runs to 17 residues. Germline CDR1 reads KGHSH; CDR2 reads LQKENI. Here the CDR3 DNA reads TGTGCCAGCTCACCAAGGGCGCAGGGGAGGGTTGGCACTGAAGCTTTCTTT. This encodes CASSPRAQGRVGTEAFF.